This is a list of T cell receptor beta chains from one sample in a study of neurological immune-mediated disorders. Using its own MiXCR run on the 5' RACE reads, TCRdb lists one record per CDR3 protein. The table lists 66,000 or so distinct CDR3 sequences, 3% to 3.5% of them singletons. Sequencing was performed on PBMCs. All receptors derive from a man aged 40-49 years with multiple sclerosis. Both conserved end residues are part of each CDR3. D genes are given only for firm matches. Only part of the rows carry a size: once, few, many, or a class if the clone is expanded.

TRBJ2-3 | TRBV20-1 | TRBD2 | many | CSASPPSGSPDTQYF | TGCAGTGCTAGTCCTCCTAGCGGGAGTCCTGATACGCAGTATTTT
TRBJ1-2 | TRBV20-1 | . | medium-sized | CSARDQRSYGYTF | TGCAGTGCTAGAGATCAAAGGTCATATGGCTACACCTTC
TRBJ2-1 | TRBV20-1 | TRBD2 | few | CSASGGRRNEEQFF | TGCAGTGCTAGCGGCGGGAGGCGAAATGAGGAGCAGTTCTTC
TRBJ2-4 | TRBV7-8 | . | many | CASSLVGGTKNIQYF | TGTGCCAGCAGCTTAGTTGGGGGTACCAAAAACATTCAGTACTTC
TRBJ2-1 | TRBV29-1 | . | many | CSVVSAGGNEQFF | TGCAGCGTTGTGAGCGCGGGCGGGAATGAGCAGTTCTTC
TRBJ1-3 | TRBV20-1 | TRBD1 | many | CSAETGGEIGNTIYF | TGCAGTGCTGAAACAGGGGGCGAAATTGGAAACACCATATATTTT
TRBJ2-7 | TRBV3-1 | . | many | CASSQGPYEQYF | TGTGCCAGCAGCCAGGGACCCTACGAGCAGTACTTC
TRBJ1-4 | TRBV18 | . | many | CASSPKQDTTNEKLFF | TGTGCCAGCTCACCGAAACAGGATACAACTAATGAAAAACTGTTTTTT
TRBJ1-2 | TRBV3-1 | . | many | CASSHEGNYGYTF | TGTGCCAGCAGCCATGAGGGTAACTATGGCTACACCTTC
TRBJ2-7 | TRBV5-1 | . | many | CASSINEGYPQYF | TGCGCCAGCAGCATAAACGAGGGTTACCCGCAGTACTTC
TRBJ2-1 | TRBV4-1 | TRBD2 | many | CASSQEVAGGRYNEQFF | TGCGCCAGCAGCCAAGAGGTAGCGGGGGGGCGCTACAATGAGCAGTTCTTC
TRBJ1-6 | TRBV3-1 | . | many | CASSPLDSGDLHF | TGTGCCAGCAGCCCATTGGATTCAGGGGACCTCCACTTT
TRBJ2-1 | TRBV5-6 | TRBD2 | many | CASKWREDNEQFF | TGTGCCAGCAAGTGGCGGGAGGACAATGAGCAGTTCTTC
TRBJ2-3 | TRBV12-3/TRBV12-4 | . | many | CASSLPGSSSTDTQYF | TGTGCCAGCAGTTTACCCGGGAGTAGTAGCACAGATACGCAGTATTTT
TRBJ2-1 | TRBV5-1 | TRBD2 | many | CASSSGLAGAVNEQFF | TGCGCCAGCAGCTCGGGACTAGCGGGGGCGGTGAATGAGCAGTTCTTC
TRBJ2-3 | TRBV7-2 | TRBD2 | many | CASSSPTSGDTDTQYF | TGTGCCAGCAGCTCCCCGACTAGCGGGGACACAGATACGCAGTATTTT
TRBJ2-2 | TRBV3-1 | TRBD1 | many | CASSHHGQGHTGELFF | TGTGCCAGCAGCCACCACGGACAGGGCCACACCGGGGAGCTGTTTTTT
TRBJ2-7 | TRBV6-6 | . | many | CASRLGALDEQYF | TGTGCCAGCAGACTCGGGGCTCTCGACGAGCAGTACTTC
TRBJ1-2 | TRBV6-6 | TRBD1 | many | CASSYRSGTVAYGYTF | TGTGCCAGCAGTTACCGTAGCGGGACAGTTGCTTATGGCTACACCTTC
TRBJ2-2 | TRBV5-1 | . | many | CASSLDGKLFF | TGCGCCAGCAGCTTGGATGGGAAGCTGTTTTTT
TRBJ2-1 | TRBV20-1 | . | few | CSAPPFGSSYNEQFF | TGCAGTGCACCTCCGTTCGGGAGCTCCTACAATGAGCAGTTCTTC
TRBJ1-1 | TRBV20-1 | . | many | CSARGGWTEAFF | TGCAGTGCTCGGGGGGGTTGGACTGAAGCTTTCTTT
TRBJ2-7 | TRBV5-1 | . | many | CASSLWTSYEQYF | TGCGCCAGCAGCTTGTGGACTTCCTACGAGCAGTACTTC
TRBJ2-3 | TRBV20-1 | . | many | CSARDTKGGTDTQYF | TGCAGTGCTAGAGATACGAAGGGGGGGACAGATACGCAGTATTTT
TRBJ1-1 | TRBV29-1 | . | many | CSVRQNTEAFF | TGCAGCGTCCGACAGAACACTGAAGCTTTCTTT
TRBJ1-2 | TRBV18 | TRBD1 | many | CASSPQTGTFDGYTF | TGTGCCAGCTCACCTCAGACAGGGACGTTTGATGGCTACACCTTC
TRBJ2-7 | TRBV6-6 | . | many | CASSLRTIYEQYF | TGTGCCAGCAGTCTTCGGACCATTTACGAGCAGTACTTC
TRBJ1-5 | TRBV11-2 | . | many | CASSLALSQPQHF | TGTGCCAGCAGCTTAGCCCTAAGTCAGCCCCAGCATTTT
TRBJ2-1 | TRBV7-2 | . | many | CASSLVQGKMANEQFF | TGTGCCAGCAGCTTAGTCCAGGGAAAAATGGCGAATGAGCAGTTCTTC
TRBJ2-5 | TRBV7-9 | . | many | CASSLSAGETQYF | TGTGCCAGCAGCTTATCCGCCGGGGAGACCCAGTACTTC
TRBJ1-1 | TRBV20-1 | . | many | CSARVFGAMNTEAFF | TGCAGTGCTAGAGTTTTTGGCGCCATGAACACTGAAGCTTTCTTT
TRBJ1-1 | TRBV7-8 | . | many | CASSLTRDTEAFF | TGTGCCAGCAGCTTAACCCGGGACACTGAAGCTTTCTTT
TRBJ1-2 | TRBV6-5 | . | many | CASSLGTFYGYTF | TGTGCCAGCAGCCTAGGTACTTTCTATGGCTACACCTTC
TRBJ1-4 | TRBV5-1 | . | many | CASNRGLGEKLFF | TGCGCCAGCAACCGCGGTTTAGGTGAAAAACTGTTTTTT
TRBJ1-4 | TRBV12-3/TRBV12-4 | . | many | CASSPGLEDEKLFF | TGTGCCAGCAGCCCGGGGCTGGAGGATGAAAAACTGTTTTTT
TRBJ2-1 | TRBV6-2/TRBV6-3 | TRBD2 | few | CASSSLSGTPYNEQFF | TGTGCCAGCAGTTCCCTTAGCGGGACGCCCTACAATGAGCAGTTCTTC
TRBJ2-7 | TRBV2 | . | many | CASSSDGWSSYEQYF | TGTGCCAGCAGTTCGGACGGGTGGAGCTCCTACGAGCAGTACTTC
TRBJ2-1 | TRBV5-1 | . | many | CASSLPSNEQFF | TGCGCCAGCAGCTTGCCCAGTAATGAGCAGTTCTTC
TRBJ2-7 | TRBV7-3 | . | many | CASSLHQGNYEQYF | TGTGCCAGCAGCTTACATCAAGGGAACTACGAGCAGTACTTC
TRBJ1-5 | TRBV5-5 | . | many | CASSLLDAWGLNQPQHF | TGTGCCAGCAGCTTGCTAGATGCTTGGGGGCTCAATCAGCCCCAGCATTTT
TRBJ1-1 | TRBV29-1 | TRBD1 | many | CSVTGTGVYTEAFF | TGCAGCGTGACCGGGACAGGGGTCTACACTGAAGCTTTCTTT
TRBJ2-1 | TRBV7-3 | TRBD2 | many | CASSLGEGLAERDEQFF | TGTGCCAGCAGCTTAGGTGAGGGACTAGCGGAGAGGGATGAGCAGTTCTTC
TRBJ1-1 | TRBV18 | . | . | CASSPLQLGGTEAFF | TGTGCCAGCTCACCACTCCAGCTGGGAGGGACTGAAGCTTTCTTT
TRBJ1-6 | TRBV30 | TRBD1 | many | CASRTGFNSPLHF | TGTGCCTCCCGGACAGGATTCAATTCACCCCTCCACTTT
TRBJ2-1 | TRBV7-2 | TRBD2 | many | CASSVLTSGGAAEQFF | TGTGCCAGCAGCGTACTGACTAGCGGGGGGGCGGCCGAGCAGTTCTTC
TRBJ2-3 | TRBV24-1 | TRBD2 | many | CATSDLTSGHSTDTQYF | TGTGCCACCAGTGATTTGACTAGCGGACATAGCACAGATACGCAGTATTTT
TRBJ2-4 | TRBV6-5 | TRBD1 | many | CASSPRGRGAKNIQYF | TGTGCCAGCAGCCCCAGGGGGCGCGGAGCCAAAAACATTCAGTACTTC
TRBJ1-1 | TRBV20-1 | . | many | CSPPGGSTEAFF | TGCAGCCCCCCGGGGGGAAGCACTGAAGCTTTCTTT
TRBJ1-1 | TRBV19 | . | many | CASIEAGLSTEAFF | TGTGCCAGTATAGAAGCAGGGCTATCTACTGAAGCTTTCTTT
TRBJ2-1 | TRBV7-7 | . | many | CASSPNEQFF | TGTGCCAGCAGCCCCAATGAGCAGTTCTTC
TRBJ2-4 | TRBV28 | . | many | CATGQKMDIQYF | TGTGCCACCGGACAGAAGATGGACATTCAGTACTTC
TRBJ1-2 | TRBV5-1 | . | . | CASSLATDMGYGYTF | TGCGCCAGCAGCTTGGCCACGGACATGGGCTATGGCTACACCTTC
TRBJ2-7 | TRBV29-1 | . | many | CSVEGLEEQYF | TGCAGCGTTGAAGGGCTTGAGGAGCAGTACTTC
TRBJ2-6 | TRBV15 | . | many | CATRDSGANVLTF | TGTGCCACCAGGGACTCTGGGGCCAACGTCCTGACTTTC
TRBJ2-7 | TRBV11-2 | TRBD1 | many | CASSLTGTGSLDEQYF | TGTGCCAGCAGCCTTACCGGGACAGGGAGTCTCGACGAGCAGTACTTC
TRBJ1-5 | TRBV19 | . | . | CASSISDRRKPQHF | TGTGCCAGTAGTATCTCCGACCGTCGCAAGCCCCAGCATTTT
TRBJ1-4 | TRBV10-3 | TRBD1 | few | CAISDPGQGRANEKLFF | TGTGCCATCAGTGATCCGGGACAGGGTAGGGCTAATGAAAAACTGTTTTTT
TRBJ1-2 | TRBV5-1 | . | many | CASSTATAIYGYTF | TGCGCCAGCAGCACTGCGACAGCGATCTATGGCTACACCTTC
TRBJ2-5 | TRBV7-9 | TRBD1 | many | CASSQMGQAQETQYF | TGTGCCAGCAGTCAAATGGGACAGGCCCAAGAGACCCAGTACTTC
TRBJ2-6 | TRBV29-1 | . | many | CSVEAGLGANVLTF | TGCAGCGTTGAAGCAGGGCTTGGGGCCAACGTCCTGACTTTC